This T cell receptor beta chain was captured by sequencing in a study of T cells in Graves' hyperthyroidism and ophthalmopathy. This clonotype was detected many times. Clinical symptoms, serum thyroxine and TRAb, thyroid ultrasound and orbital computed tomography together formed the diagnostic basis. V was cut by 7 bases and J by 5 bases, with 17 bases left in between. The CDR3 length is 14 residues. Looked up from germline, CDR1 is WNHNN and CDR2 is SYGVQD (reference sequence). Amplified regions were TCR beta CDR3 sequences from RNA transcripts. The HTBI set primed first-round TCR CDR3 RT-PCR. TCRdb re-derived calls from the multiplex PCR reads in MiXCR, one entry per CDR3 protein. Seen here are roughly 710,000 distinct CDR3 sequences, approximately 36% observed once, and the top ten hold around 31%.

The specimen was blood. The receptor was derived from a woman aged 40 to 55 with Graves' hyperthyroidism. The V and J genes are TRBV10-1 and TRBJ2-5; D may be TRBD1 (5 bases). CDR3 DNA: TGCGCCAGCATGAACAGAGAAGCAGGGGAGACCCAGTACTTC. Residues: CASMNREAGETQYF.